This TCR beta chain was obtained from a study of memory CD8 T cells in hepatitis C reinfection. Study in general: HCV reinfection meant a positive HCV RNA test after two negative tests at least 60 days apart.

This clone was seen just once. Time point meaning: peak reinfection, 3 to 8 weeks after reinfection detection. Sorted cells were sequenced directly ex vivo without any in vitro expansion. Profiled with immunoSEQ multiplex PCR; TCRdb holds only in-frame clones, not every one. This table has roughly 43,000 clones, over 75% appearing once. The CDR3 is 13 residues long. Per germline, CDR1 MNHEY and CDR2 SMNVEV (reference sequence). V lost 5 bases, J lost 5 bases, and 9 bases lay in between. The V and J genes are TRBV27 and TRBJ2-2; D is undetermined. The sequenced material came from naive CD8+ T cells sorted from blood. This receptor was identified in a man aged 18 to 35 with hepatitis C virus infection. CDR3 residues: CASSADPTGELFF. For the CDR3, the DNA is TGTGCCAGCAGTGCGGATCCAACCGGGGAGCTGTTTTTT.